This entry concerns a single T cell receptor (beta chain). Its target is not known. The data were obtained in a study of T-cell memory formation after mild COVID-19. CDR3 length: 14 residues. The junction had 9 bases not matched to a gene; V was cut back by 6 bases and J by 7 bases. The germline gives CDR1 SGHDT, CDR2 YYEEEE. In TCRdb, the 5' RACE reads were re-called with MiXCR into one record per CDR3 protein. The sample includes approximately 270,000 distinct CDR3 sequences, 15% to 20% of them seen just once. Regarding the study as a whole: The second-wave clones peaking on day 37 were not confirmed as SARS-CoV-2-specific.

This TCR derives from a man aged 18 to 29 who had mild COVID-19 (a few samples of this study predate the infection). Cell type and time point are not known. Sequenced input: PBMCs or a T cell subset sorted from them (not recorded which). V usage is TRBV5-6 and J usage is TRBJ2-3; TRBD2 agrees at 9 bases. The CDR3 protein is CASIAAGGPYTQYF. The CDR3 bases are TGTGCCAGCATTGCTGCGGGGGGGCCGTATACGCAGTATTTT.